This T cell receptor (beta chain) was recovered during a study of OX40 agonist ivuxolimab in advanced cancers. Study observations and caveats: Clones of CD4+ and CD8+ blood T cells grew by week 6 at doses of 0.1 to 3.0 mg/kg.

As for this clone: Its antigen is undetermined.

Some clones are missing from TCRdb's copy, which holds only in-frame ones; the method was immunoSEQ multiplex PCR. The sample has tens of thousands of clones, approximately 78% seen once; the top ten hold around 7.8%. The V segment lost 3 bases and the J segment 1 base; nucleotides outside the gene matches: 9. The CDR3 contains 16 residues. The germline gives CDR1 KGHSH, CDR2 LQKENI. This sequence originates from an adult with an advanced solid tumor such as melanoma, head and neck, liver or kidney cancer. The specimen was CD4+ or CD8+ T cells sorted from blood, collected in a trial of the OX40 agonist ivuxolimab. The gene calls are TRBV18 and TRBJ2-7, with 7 bases that match TRBD1. The CDR3 protein is CASSPATGSTSYEQYF. CDR3 DNA sequence: TGTGCCAGCTCACCCGCGACAGGGAGCACATCCTACGAGCAGTACTTC.